Listed below are T cell receptor beta chains from one sample, sequenced in a study of vaccination effects on CD4 cells after COVID-19. Clones were read by immunoSEQ multiplex PCR, and TCRdb kept only the in-frame ones, dropping some. The table shows over 20,000 clones, with about three quarters occurring only once. No antigens are known for them. This material consisted of CD4+ T cells from PBMCs cultured with HCoV-229E spike peptides, taken before COVID-19 vaccination. The receptor set was obtained from a human donor who received a COVID-19 vaccine. CDR3s include the opening cysteine and the closing phenylalanine or tryptophan. Each record gives: J gene, V gene, D gene, CDR3 length, clone size, CDR3 DNA, CDR3 protein. D genes are given only for firm matches. The size field is filled for only some rows; it gives once, few, many or a size class.

j_gene: TRBJ1-2; v_gene: TRBV6-2/TRBV6-3; d_gene: .; len: 12; abundance: .; CDR3nt: TGTGCCAGCAGTCTCGGACAGAGAGGCTACACCTTC; CDR3aa: CASSLGQRGYTF
j_gene: TRBJ1-2; v_gene: TRBV3-1/TRBV3-2; d_gene: .; len: 12; abundance: .; CDR3nt: TGTGCCAGCAGCCAGGGGGCGCGGGGCTACACCTTC; CDR3aa: CASSQGARGYTF
j_gene: TRBJ1-2; v_gene: TRBV19; d_gene: .; len: 14; abundance: .; CDR3nt: TGTGCCAGTAGTATGGGTTCGGGGGTATATGGCTACACCTTC; CDR3aa: CASSMGSGVYGYTF
j_gene: TRBJ1-5; v_gene: TRBV27; d_gene: .; len: 16; abundance: .; CDR3nt: TGTGCCAGCAGTACCGGACAGATGGGCGTCGGTCAGCCCCAGCATTTT; CDR3aa: CASSTGQMGVGQPQHF
j_gene: TRBJ2-1; v_gene: TRBV10-1; d_gene: TRBD2; len: 12; abundance: .; CDR3nt: TGCGCCAGCAGTGTTACTAGCGGGGACCAGTTCTTC; CDR3aa: CASSVTSGDQFF
j_gene: TRBJ2-7; v_gene: TRBV2; d_gene: TRBD2; len: 18; abundance: .; CDR3nt: TGTGCCAGCAGTGAAGCGGAACTAGCGGGGGACCTCAGGGACGAGCAGTACTTC; CDR3aa: CASSEAELAGDLRDEQYF
j_gene: TRBJ1-1; v_gene: TRBV5-1; d_gene: .; len: 13; abundance: .; CDR3nt: TGCGCCAGCAGACCCTCAAGCCAGGGTGAAGCTTTCTTT; CDR3aa: CASRPSSQGEAFF
j_gene: TRBJ2-3; v_gene: TRBV6-5; d_gene: .; len: 15; abundance: .; CDR3nt: TGTGCCAGCAGCGGGCGCAAGGGGGGCACAGATACGCAGTATTTT; CDR3aa: CASSGRKGGTDTQYF
j_gene: TRBJ2-1; v_gene: TRBV3-1/TRBV3-2; d_gene: TRBD2; len: 16; abundance: .; CDR3nt: TGTGCCAGCAGCCAACTTAGCGGGAGGACCTACAATGAGCAGTTCTTC; CDR3aa: CASSQLSGRTYNEQFF
j_gene: TRBJ2-7; v_gene: TRBV6-5; d_gene: .; len: 16; abundance: .; CDR3nt: TGTGCCAGCAGTTATACCGGGACTCCCAGGTCCTACGAGCAGTACTTC; CDR3aa: CASSYTGTPRSYEQYF
j_gene: TRBJ1-1; v_gene: TRBV6-1; d_gene: TRBD1; len: 16; abundance: .; CDR3nt: TGTGCCAGCAGTGGAGGACAGGTCGCCCCGAACACTGAAGCTTTCTTT; CDR3aa: CASSGGQVAPNTEAFF
j_gene: TRBJ2-5; v_gene: TRBV7-9; d_gene: .; len: 17; abundance: .; CDR3nt: TGTGCCAGCAGCTTAGCGGTACAGGGTGTGGGACGAGAGACCCAGTACTTC; CDR3aa: CASSLAVQGVGRETQYF
j_gene: TRBJ1-2; v_gene: TRBV5-6; d_gene: TRBD1; len: 14; abundance: .; CDR3nt: TGTGCCAGCTCCCCGGGACAGGGGGCTTATGGCTACACCTTC; CDR3aa: CASSPGQGAYGYTF
j_gene: TRBJ2-4; v_gene: TRBV19; d_gene: .; len: 18; abundance: .; CDR3nt: TGTGCCAGTAGTATATTGGGGCAGCGGACTCTAGCCAAAAACATTCAGTACTTC; CDR3aa: CASSILGQRTLAKNIQYF
j_gene: TRBJ1-1; v_gene: TRBV5-7; d_gene: .; len: 15; abundance: .; CDR3nt: TGTGCCAGCAGCATACAACAGGGCTTTGGCACTGAAGCTTTCTTT; CDR3aa: CASSIQQGFGTEAFF
j_gene: TRBJ1-4; v_gene: TRBV4-1; d_gene: TRBD1; len: 14; abundance: .; CDR3nt: TGCGCCAGCAGACAGGGGCCCGCTAATGAAAAACTGTTTTTT; CDR3aa: CASRQGPANEKLFF
j_gene: TRBJ2-3; v_gene: TRBV5-4; d_gene: .; len: 14; abundance: .; CDR3nt: TGTGCCAGCAGCTTGGACGGGAGAACAGATACGCAGTATTTT; CDR3aa: CASSLDGRTDTQYF
j_gene: TRBJ2-7; v_gene: TRBV5-1; d_gene: .; len: 16; abundance: .; CDR3nt: TGCGCCAGCAGCTCCGACTCCCGGGGAGCCTCCTACGAGCAGTACTTC; CDR3aa: CASSSDSRGASYEQYF
j_gene: TRBJ2-3; v_gene: TRBV15; d_gene: TRBD2; len: 17; abundance: .; CDR3nt: TGTGCCACCAGCAGAGATCAGTCTAGCGGGAGCTCAGATACGCAGTATTTT; CDR3aa: CATSRDQSSGSSDTQYF
j_gene: TRBJ1-1; v_gene: TRBV19; d_gene: .; len: 14; abundance: .; CDR3nt: TGTGCCAGTATCCCAAGACAGGTGAACACTGAAGCTTTCTTT; CDR3aa: CASIPRQVNTEAFF
j_gene: TRBJ2-3; v_gene: TRBV6-5; d_gene: TRBD2; len: 15; abundance: .; CDR3nt: TGTGCCAGCAGTTACGCGGGGGGCGGCACAGATACGCAGTATTTT; CDR3aa: CASSYAGGGTDTQYF
j_gene: TRBJ2-2; v_gene: TRBV7-6; d_gene: .; len: 15; abundance: .; CDR3nt: TGTGCCAGCAGCCTCTCAGGGACGGTTACCGGGGAGCTGTTTTTT; CDR3aa: CASSLSGTVTGELFF
j_gene: TRBJ1-2; v_gene: TRBV7-9; d_gene: .; len: 12; abundance: few; CDR3nt: TGTGCCAGCAGCTTACAGACTAAGGGCTACACCTTC; CDR3aa: CASSLQTKGYTF
j_gene: TRBJ1-4; v_gene: TRBV5-8; d_gene: TRBD1; len: 15; abundance: .; CDR3nt: TGTGCCAGCAGCTACCCGACAGGGTTTGGCGAAAAACTGTTTTTT; CDR3aa: CASSYPTGFGEKLFF
j_gene: TRBJ1-2; v_gene: TRBV5-5; d_gene: .; len: 12; abundance: few; CDR3nt: TGTGCCAGCAGCTTGCTGGGGTATGGCTACACCTTC; CDR3aa: CASSLLGYGYTF
j_gene: TRBJ1-5; v_gene: TRBV6-5; d_gene: .; len: 14; abundance: .; CDR3nt: TGTGCCAGCAGGACGGGGACCATCAATCAGCCCCAGCATTTT; CDR3aa: CASRTGTINQPQHF
j_gene: TRBJ2-2; v_gene: TRBV30; d_gene: TRBD1; len: 18; abundance: few; CDR3nt: TGTGCCTGGAGTGTACTAAGCTTCGGGACAGTACTCACCGGGGAGCTGTTTTTT; CDR3aa: CAWSVLSFGTVLTGELFF
j_gene: TRBJ1-1; v_gene: TRBV10-1; d_gene: .; len: 16; abundance: .; CDR3nt: TGCGCCAGCAGCGAGGGGACCTGGAAAGTGAACACTGAAGCTTTCTTT; CDR3aa: CASSEGTWKVNTEAFF
j_gene: TRBJ2-7; v_gene: TRBV5-6; d_gene: .; len: 15; abundance: .; CDR3nt: TGTGCCAGCAGCCCGGACGCAACGGGACTGGGAGAGCAGTACTTC; CDR3aa: CASSPDATGLGEQYF
j_gene: TRBJ1-2; v_gene: TRBV12-3/TRBV12-4; d_gene: .; len: 13; abundance: few; CDR3nt: TGTGCCAGCAGCTCAAGGACGGTTTATGGCTACACCTTC; CDR3aa: CASSSRTVYGYTF
j_gene: TRBJ2-1; v_gene: TRBV15; d_gene: TRBD2; len: 16; abundance: .; CDR3nt: TGTGCCACGAGTCGGTCGGGAGCGGGAGACTACAATGAGCAGTTCTTC; CDR3aa: CATSRSGAGDYNEQFF
j_gene: TRBJ2-2; v_gene: TRBV9; d_gene: .; len: 14; abundance: .; CDR3nt: TGTGCCAGCAGCGTCCGGATCCACACCGGGGAGCTGTTTTTT; CDR3aa: CASSVRIHTGELFF
j_gene: TRBJ2-1; v_gene: TRBV2; d_gene: .; len: 18; abundance: .; CDR3nt: TGTGCCAGCAGTCCTGGGACTTTCTTCTCCCTTAACTACAATGAGCAGTTCTTC; CDR3aa: CASSPGTFFSLNYNEQFF
j_gene: TRBJ2-3; v_gene: TRBV24-1; d_gene: .; len: 14; abundance: .; CDR3nt: TGTGCCACCGGGGGAAGAGGAGGCACAGATACGCAGTATTTT; CDR3aa: CATGGRGGTDTQYF
j_gene: TRBJ1-2; v_gene: TRBV14; d_gene: .; len: 14; abundance: .; CDR3nt: TGTGCCAGCAGCCAAGATCTGGGGGGCTATGGCTACACCTTC; CDR3aa: CASSQDLGGYGYTF
j_gene: TRBJ1-5; v_gene: TRBV2; d_gene: .; len: 14; abundance: .; CDR3nt: TGTGCCAGCAGTTCCGGGGGGGCCCGTCAGCCCCAGCATTTT; CDR3aa: CASSSGGARQPQHF
j_gene: TRBJ1-6; v_gene: TRBV6-5; d_gene: .; len: 14; abundance: .; CDR3nt: TGTGCCAGCAGAAGGGACTCCTATAATTCACCCCTCCACTTT; CDR3aa: CASRRDSYNSPLHF
j_gene: TRBJ2-3; v_gene: TRBV30; d_gene: TRBD2; len: 12; abundance: .; CDR3nt: TGTGCCTGGAAGCGGGGATCAGATACGCAGTATTTT; CDR3aa: CAWKRGSDTQYF
j_gene: TRBJ2-2; v_gene: TRBV9; d_gene: TRBD2; len: 16; abundance: once; CDR3nt: TGTGCCAGCAGCTCGCAGACTAGCGGGGTAACCGGGGAGCTGTTTTTT; CDR3aa: CASSSQTSGVTGELFF
j_gene: TRBJ1-1; v_gene: TRBV20-1; d_gene: .; len: 11; abundance: .; CDR3nt: TGCAGTGCGGGCGTGAACACTGAAGCTTTCTTT; CDR3aa: CSAGVNTEAFF
j_gene: TRBJ1-4; v_gene: TRBV2; d_gene: TRBD1; len: 14; abundance: .; CDR3nt: TGTGCCAGCAGTGACAGGGGGACGGATGAAAAACTGTTTTTT; CDR3aa: CASSDRGTDEKLFF
j_gene: TRBJ1-4; v_gene: TRBV2; d_gene: .; len: 14; abundance: .; CDR3nt: TGTGCCAGCTCGGGGGAAGGGGGTCGGGAAAAACTGTTTTTT; CDR3aa: CASSGEGGREKLFF
j_gene: TRBJ1-5; v_gene: TRBV23-1; d_gene: .; len: 15; abundance: .; CDR3nt: TGCGCCAGCAGCCCGGGGTCGATTAGCAATCAGCCCCAGCATTTT; CDR3aa: CASSPGSISNQPQHF
j_gene: TRBJ2-5; v_gene: TRBV25-1; d_gene: .; len: 13; abundance: .; CDR3nt: TGTGCCAGCAGTGACCCGCGCCAAGAGACCCAGTACTTC; CDR3aa: CASSDPRQETQYF
j_gene: TRBJ2-7; v_gene: TRBV9; d_gene: TRBD1; len: 14; abundance: once; CDR3nt: TGTGCCAGCAGCGAGGGGACAGGGGCCTACGAGCAGTACTTC; CDR3aa: CASSEGTGAYEQYF
j_gene: TRBJ1-6; v_gene: TRBV18; d_gene: .; len: 15; abundance: few; CDR3nt: TGTGCCAGCTCACCAGACCAGGGAGTAGGATCACCCCTCCACTTT; CDR3aa: CASSPDQGVGSPLHF
j_gene: TRBJ1-5; v_gene: TRBV20-1; d_gene: .; len: 10; abundance: .; CDR3nt: TGCAGCTCATCCCCCGAGCCCCAGCATTTT; CDR3aa: CSSSPEPQHF
j_gene: TRBJ2-1; v_gene: TRBV24-1; d_gene: TRBD2; len: 15; abundance: .; CDR3nt: TGTGCCACCAGTACTAGCGGGGGTCCTTACAATGAGCAGTTCTTC; CDR3aa: CATSTSGGPYNEQFF
j_gene: TRBJ2-7; v_gene: TRBV4-2; d_gene: TRBD2; len: 17; abundance: .; CDR3nt: TGTGCCAGCAGCCGAGACGGGGGCGGGGGGGTCTTTTACGAGCAGTACTTC; CDR3aa: CASSRDGGGGVFYEQYF
j_gene: TRBJ1-6; v_gene: TRBV10-2; d_gene: TRBD1; len: 16; abundance: .; CDR3nt: TGCGCCAGCAGTGGGAACCGGGACAGGGGCAGGTCACCCCTCCACTTT; CDR3aa: CASSGNRDRGRSPLHF
j_gene: TRBJ2-1; v_gene: TRBV5-1; d_gene: TRBD2; len: 18; abundance: .; CDR3nt: TGCGCCAGCAGCTCGAATCGAGGACTAGCGAATACCTACAATGAGCAGTTCTTC; CDR3aa: CASSSNRGLANTYNEQFF